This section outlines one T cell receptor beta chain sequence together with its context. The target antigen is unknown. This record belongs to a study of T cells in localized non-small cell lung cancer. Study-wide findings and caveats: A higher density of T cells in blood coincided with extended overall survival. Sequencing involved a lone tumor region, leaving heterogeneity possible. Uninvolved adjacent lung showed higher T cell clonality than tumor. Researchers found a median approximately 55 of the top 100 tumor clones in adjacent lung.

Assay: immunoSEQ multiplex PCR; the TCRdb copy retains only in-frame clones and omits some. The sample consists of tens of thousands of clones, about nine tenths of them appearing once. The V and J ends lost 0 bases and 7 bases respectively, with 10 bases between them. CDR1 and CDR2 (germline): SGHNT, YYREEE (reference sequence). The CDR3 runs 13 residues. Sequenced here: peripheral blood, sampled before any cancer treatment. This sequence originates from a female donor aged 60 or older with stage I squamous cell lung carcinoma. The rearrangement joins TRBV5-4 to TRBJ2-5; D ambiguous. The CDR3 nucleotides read TGTGCCAGCAGCTTGGATCGTCCCGGGACCCAGTACTTC. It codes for CASSLDRPGTQYF. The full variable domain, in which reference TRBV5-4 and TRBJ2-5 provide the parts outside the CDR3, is ETGVTQSPTHLIKTRGQQVTLRCSSQSGHNTVSWYQQALGQGPQFIFQYYREEENGRGNFPPRFSGLQFPNYSSELNVNALELDDSALYLCASSLDRPGTQYFGPGTRLLVL.